This is a list of T cell receptor beta chains from one sample in a study of blood T cell repertoires in COVID-19. The table came from immunoSEQ multiplex PCR; TCRdb's copy has only in-frame clones and leaves some out. The sample consists of roughly 250,000 clones, 80% to 90% of them appearing once. The source material was PBMCs or T cells enriched from blood (not recorded which). The receptors here all came from a young woman who had recovered from COVID-19. The CDR3 runs from the conserved cysteine through the conserved F or W. A D gene is named only where the DNA matches it firmly. Rows may omit the clone size; those that give it use once, few, many or a size class.

abundance: .; v_gene: TRBV5-1; j_gene: TRBJ1-5; d_gene: TRBD1; CDR3aa: CASSLTGGRQPQHF; CDR3nt: TGCGCCAGCAGCTTGACAGGGGGAAGACAGCCCCAGCATTTT
abundance: .; v_gene: TRBV2; j_gene: TRBJ2-7; d_gene: .; CDR3aa: CASRESVLFESEQYF; CDR3nt: TGTGCCAGCAGGGAATCCGTACTGTTTGAATCTGAGCAGTACTTC
abundance: .; v_gene: TRBV6-5; j_gene: TRBJ1-1; d_gene: .; CDR3aa: CASSFGRGTEAFF; CDR3nt: TGTGCCAGCAGTTTCGGAAGGGGAACTGAAGCTTTCTTT
abundance: .; v_gene: TRBV23-1; j_gene: TRBJ2-7; d_gene: .; CDR3aa: CASSQLPPNDRLEVYEQYF; CDR3nt: TGCGCCAGCAGTCAACTTCCCCCGAACGACAGGCTGGAAGTCTACGAGCAGTACTTC
abundance: .; v_gene: TRBV5-1; j_gene: TRBJ1-4; d_gene: .; CDR3aa: CASSLRPMENEKLFF; CDR3nt: TGCGCCAGCAGCTTGCGGCCCATGGAGAATGAAAAACTGTTTTTT
abundance: .; v_gene: TRBV5-1; j_gene: TRBJ1-6; d_gene: TRBD1; CDR3aa: CASSLEGARKELPLHF; CDR3nt: TGCGCCAGCAGCTTGGAGGGGGCGCGAAAAGAATTACCCCTCCACTTT
abundance: .; v_gene: TRBV5-1; j_gene: TRBJ1-3; d_gene: .; CDR3aa: CASSETGRSYGNTIYF; CDR3nt: TGCGCCAGCAGCGAGACAGGTCGGAGTTATGGAAACACCATATATTTT
abundance: .; v_gene: TRBV6-5; j_gene: TRBJ1-2; d_gene: .; CDR3aa: CASSYREDYGYTF; CDR3nt: TGTGCCAGCAGCTACAGGGAGGACTATGGCTACACCTTC
abundance: once; v_gene: TRBV6-2/TRBV6-3; j_gene: TRBJ1-2; d_gene: TRBD1; CDR3aa: CASSEGQGSGYTF; CDR3nt: TGTGCCAGCAGTGAGGGACAGGGAAGCGGCTACACCTTC
abundance: .; v_gene: TRBV9; j_gene: TRBJ2-7; d_gene: TRBD1; CDR3aa: CASSSLAGTGGGEQYF; CDR3nt: TGTGCCAGCAGCTCCTTAGCTGGGACAGGGGGCGGGGAGCAGTACTTC
abundance: .; v_gene: TRBV30; j_gene: TRBJ2-7; d_gene: TRBD1; CDR3aa: CAWSGPGQATSYEQYF; CDR3nt: TGTGCCTGGAGCGGACCTGGACAGGCAACCTCCTACGAGCAGTACTTC
abundance: .; v_gene: TRBV5-4; j_gene: TRBJ2-3; d_gene: TRBD2; CDR3aa: CASSYSSGGATSTDTQYF; CDR3nt: TGTGCCAGCAGCTATTCTAGCGGGGGGGCCACTAGCACAGATACGCAGTATTTT
abundance: .; v_gene: TRBV28; j_gene: TRBJ1-1; d_gene: TRBD1; CDR3aa: CASSLTGVNTEAFF; CDR3nt: TGTGCCAGCAGTTTGACAGGGGTGAACACTGAAGCTTTCTTT
abundance: once; v_gene: TRBV4-1; j_gene: TRBJ2-1; d_gene: TRBD1; CDR3aa: CASSQEGGQGAWNEQFF; CDR3nt: TGCGCCAGCAGCCAAGAAGGAGGACAGGGGGCATGGAATGAGCAGTTCTTC
abundance: .; v_gene: TRBV10-3; j_gene: TRBJ1-6; d_gene: .; CDR3aa: CAISGKGRGSYNSPLHF; CDR3nt: TGTGCCATCAGTGGTAAGGGCCGGGGGTCCTATAATTCACCCCTCCACTTT
abundance: .; v_gene: TRBV29-1; j_gene: TRBJ1-2; d_gene: .; CDR3aa: CSVSNPGDYGYTF; CDR3nt: TGCAGCGTTTCAAACCCAGGGGACTATGGCTACACCTTC
abundance: .; v_gene: TRBV7-9; j_gene: TRBJ2-2; d_gene: TRBD1; CDR3aa: CASSQTKDRGGNTGELFF; CDR3nt: TGTGCCAGCAGCCAAACTAAAGACAGGGGTGGGAACACCGGGGAGCTGTTTTTT
abundance: .; v_gene: TRBV4-2; j_gene: TRBJ2-7; d_gene: .; CDR3aa: CASSQGTRSYEQYF; CDR3nt: TGTGCCAGCAGCCAAGGGACACGTTCCTACGAGCAGTACTTC
abundance: .; v_gene: TRBV19; j_gene: TRBJ1-3; d_gene: TRBD1; CDR3aa: CASSIQVRDSSSRYF; CDR3nt: TGTGCCAGTAGTATCCAGGTACGGGACAGTTCGTCAAGATATTTT
abundance: .; v_gene: TRBV5-1; j_gene: TRBJ2-7; d_gene: TRBD1; CDR3aa: CASSSTGTGVGEQYF; CDR3nt: TGCGCCAGCAGCTCAACCGGGACAGGGGTCGGCGAGCAGTACTTC
abundance: .; v_gene: TRBV27; j_gene: TRBJ1-1; d_gene: .; CDR3aa: CASSSAGDLGTEAFF; CDR3nt: TGTGCCAGCAGTTCGGCAGGGGATCTGGGCACTGAAGCTTTCTTT
abundance: .; v_gene: TRBV12-3/TRBV12-4; j_gene: TRBJ2-7; d_gene: TRBD1; CDR3aa: CASQTGVSEQYF; CDR3nt: TGTGCCAGCCAAACAGGGGTCTCCGAGCAGTACTTC
abundance: .; v_gene: TRBV20-1; j_gene: TRBJ2-7; d_gene: TRBD1; CDR3aa: CSASSGTEIYEQYF; CDR3nt: TGCAGTGCTAGTTCCGGGACAGAAATCTACGAGCAGTACTTC
abundance: .; v_gene: TRBV25-1; j_gene: TRBJ1-3; d_gene: .; CDR3aa: CASGGDGNTIYF; CDR3nt: TGTGCCAGCGGAGGGGACGGAAACACCATATATTTT
abundance: .; v_gene: TRBV5-1; j_gene: TRBJ1-4; d_gene: .; CDR3aa: CASSLQGQGREKLFF; CDR3nt: TGCGCCAGCAGCTTGCAGGGGCAGGGTAGGGAAAAACTGTTTTTT
abundance: .; v_gene: TRBV2; j_gene: TRBJ2-3; d_gene: .; CDR3aa: CARSTEDFGTDTQYF; CDR3nt: TGTGCCAGAAGCACCGAGGACTTCGGCACAGATACGCAGTATTTT
abundance: few; v_gene: TRBV7-8; j_gene: TRBJ2-5; d_gene: TRBD2; CDR3aa: CASSFGTSDGGGTQYF; CDR3nt: TGTGCCAGCAGCTTCGGGACTAGCGACGGAGGGGGGACCCAGTACTTC
abundance: once; v_gene: TRBV15; j_gene: TRBJ2-3; d_gene: TRBD2; CDR3aa: CATSRESAGDPTDTQYF; CDR3nt: TGTGCCACCAGCAGAGAATCAGCGGGGGACCCCACAGATACGCAGTATTTT
abundance: once; v_gene: TRBV19; j_gene: TRBJ2-3; d_gene: TRBD1; CDR3aa: CASSVGGQAFTDTQYF; CDR3nt: TGTGCCAGTAGTGTCGGCGGACAGGCCTTCACAGATACGCAGTATTTT
abundance: .; v_gene: TRBV7-9; j_gene: TRBJ2-1; d_gene: TRBD1; CDR3aa: CASSSYFRDREFF; CDR3nt: TGTGCCAGCAGCTCCTACTTCCGGGACAGGGAGTTCTTC
abundance: many; v_gene: TRBV28; j_gene: TRBJ1-6; d_gene: TRBD1; CDR3aa: CASSSGTGDNSPLHF; CDR3nt: TGTGCCAGCAGTTCTGGGACAGGCGATAATTCACCCCTCCACTTT
abundance: .; v_gene: TRBV5-5; j_gene: TRBJ2-5; d_gene: TRBD2; CDR3aa: CASSGGLAGQKQETQYF; CDR3nt: TGTGCCAGCAGCGGGGGACTAGCGGGGCAAAAACAAGAGACCCAGTACTTC
abundance: .; v_gene: TRBV29-1; j_gene: TRBJ2-5; d_gene: TRBD1; CDR3aa: CSADRGLKETQYF; CDR3nt: TGCAGCGCTGACAGGGGCCTTAAAGAGACCCAGTACTTC
abundance: .; v_gene: TRBV9; j_gene: TRBJ1-1; d_gene: .; CDR3aa: CASSVESGFTEAFF; CDR3nt: TGTGCCAGCAGCGTAGAATCCGGTTTCACTGAAGCTTTCTTT
abundance: .; v_gene: TRBV9; j_gene: TRBJ2-3; d_gene: TRBD2; CDR3aa: CASSVGAGWTDTQYF; CDR3nt: TGTGCCAGCAGCGTTGGAGCGGGGTGGACAGATACGCAGTATTTT
abundance: few; v_gene: TRBV6-5; j_gene: TRBJ2-1; d_gene: TRBD2; CDR3aa: CASSRTSGGADEQFF; CDR3nt: TGTGCCAGCAGCCGGACTAGCGGGGGGGCCGATGAGCAGTTCTTC
abundance: .; v_gene: TRBV7-9; j_gene: TRBJ2-3; d_gene: TRBD1; CDR3aa: CASSQGQASSTDTQYF; CDR3nt: TGTGCCAGCAGCCAGGGACAGGCCAGTAGCACAGATACGCAGTATTTT
abundance: .; v_gene: TRBV27; j_gene: TRBJ1-2; d_gene: .; CDR3aa: CASSQGGGGYGYTF; CDR3nt: TGTGCCAGCAGCCAAGGGGGGGGCGGCTATGGCTACACCTTC